This TCR beta chain comes out of a study of T-cell memory formation after mild COVID-19. This clonotype was observed a few times. The antigen remains unidentified. Study-level results: CD4+ clones that contracted lay mainly in CM and EM; CD8+ ones lay in EMRA.

5'RACE primed from the constant segment yielded TCR alpha and TCR beta cDNA libraries bearing sample barcodes and UMIs. MiXCR, run by TCRdb on the 5' RACE reads, gives a single entry per CDR3 protein. The sample holds about 560,000 distinct CDR3 sequences, over 15% seen once. Input material: PBMCs or a T cell subset sorted from them (not recorded which). This TCR was sampled from an adult woman who had mild COVID-19 (a few samples of this study predate the infection). Cell type and time point are not known.

CDR3 region: CSASRGPSNQPQHF. CDR3 coding DNA: TGCAGTGCTAGTAGAGGCCCAAGCAATCAGCCCCAGCATTTT. This sequence joins TRBV20-1 and TRBJ1-5; D gene unclear. The V gene lost 3 bases and the J gene lost 1 base, with 10 bases spanning the gap. Germline V gene data show CDR1 as DFQATT and CDR2 as SNEGSKA (reference sequence). This CDR3 is 14 amino acids long.